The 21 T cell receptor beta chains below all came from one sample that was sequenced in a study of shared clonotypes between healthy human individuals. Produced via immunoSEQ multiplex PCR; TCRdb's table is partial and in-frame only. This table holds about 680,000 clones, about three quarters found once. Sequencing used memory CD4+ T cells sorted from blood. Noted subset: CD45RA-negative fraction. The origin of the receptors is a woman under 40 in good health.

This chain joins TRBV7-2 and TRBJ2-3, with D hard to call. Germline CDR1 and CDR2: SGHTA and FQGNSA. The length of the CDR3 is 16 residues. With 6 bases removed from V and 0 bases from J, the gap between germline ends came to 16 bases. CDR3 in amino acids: CASSPFGRASTDTQYF. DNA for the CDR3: TGTGCCAGCAGTCCCTTCGGACGGGCTAGCACAGATACGCAGTATTTT. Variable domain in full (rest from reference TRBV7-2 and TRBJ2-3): GAGVSQSPSNKVTEKGKDVELRCDPISGHTALYWYRQSLGQGLEFLIYFQGNSAPDKSGLPSDRFSAERTGGSVSTLTIQRTQQEDSAVYLCASSPFGRASTDTQYFGPGTRLTVL.

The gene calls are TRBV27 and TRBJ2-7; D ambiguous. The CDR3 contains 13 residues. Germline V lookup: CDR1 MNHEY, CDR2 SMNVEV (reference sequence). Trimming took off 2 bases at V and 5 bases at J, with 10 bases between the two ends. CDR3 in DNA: TGTGCCAGCAGTTTACCGAGCAAGAACGAGCAGTACTTC. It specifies CASSLPSKNEQYF.

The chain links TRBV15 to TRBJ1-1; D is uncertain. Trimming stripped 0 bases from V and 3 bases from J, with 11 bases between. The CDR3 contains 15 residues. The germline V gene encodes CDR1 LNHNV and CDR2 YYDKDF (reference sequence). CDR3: CATSRESWRDTEAFF. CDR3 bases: TGTGCCACCAGCAGAGAGTCTTGGCGGGACACTGAAGCTTTCTTT.

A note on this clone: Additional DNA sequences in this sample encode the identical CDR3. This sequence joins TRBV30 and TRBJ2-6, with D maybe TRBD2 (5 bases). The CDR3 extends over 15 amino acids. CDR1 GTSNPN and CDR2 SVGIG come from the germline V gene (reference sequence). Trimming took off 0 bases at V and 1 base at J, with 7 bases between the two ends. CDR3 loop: CAWSVGSSGANVLTF. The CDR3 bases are TGTGCCTGGAGTGTAGGGAGTTCTGGGGCCAACGTCCTGACTTTC.

CDR3 in DNA: TGTGCCAGCAGCAAAAGTGGGGACAGGGAATTGGAAGCTTTCTTT. Its translation is CASSKSGDRELEAFF. The rearrangement uses TRBV21-1 and TRBJ1-1; the table's D call of TRBD1 was not tested on the DNA. TRBV21-1 is labeled a pseudogene. This CDR3 region has 15 residues.

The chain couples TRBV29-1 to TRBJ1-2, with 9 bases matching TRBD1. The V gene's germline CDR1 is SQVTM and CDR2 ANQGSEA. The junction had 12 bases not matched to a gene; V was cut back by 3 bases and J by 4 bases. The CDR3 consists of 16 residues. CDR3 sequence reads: CSVEGNQGTGSYGYTF. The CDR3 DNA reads TGCAGCGTTGAGGGGAACCAGGGGACAGGGTCCTATGGCTACACCTTC.

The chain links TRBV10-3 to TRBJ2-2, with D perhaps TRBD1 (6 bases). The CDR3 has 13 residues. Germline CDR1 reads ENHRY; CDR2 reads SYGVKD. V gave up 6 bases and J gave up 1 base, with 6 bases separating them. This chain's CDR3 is CAIRDRNTGELFF. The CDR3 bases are TGTGCCATCAGGGACAGGAACACCGGGGAGCTGTTTTTT.

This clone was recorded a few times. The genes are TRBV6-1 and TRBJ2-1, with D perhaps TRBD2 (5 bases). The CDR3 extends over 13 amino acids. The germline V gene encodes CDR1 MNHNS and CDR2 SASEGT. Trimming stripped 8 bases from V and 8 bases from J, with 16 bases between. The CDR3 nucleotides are TGTGCCAGCTTCGCGGGTGAGTTCTATGAGCAGTTCTTC. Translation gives CASFAGEFYEQFF.

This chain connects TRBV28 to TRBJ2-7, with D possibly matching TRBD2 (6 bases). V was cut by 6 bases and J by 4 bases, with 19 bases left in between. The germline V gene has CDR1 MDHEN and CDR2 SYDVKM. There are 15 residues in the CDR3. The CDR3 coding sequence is TGTGCCAGCAGCACTCCGGGACTTCACCCTTACGAGCAGTACTTC. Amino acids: CASSTPGLHPYEQYF.

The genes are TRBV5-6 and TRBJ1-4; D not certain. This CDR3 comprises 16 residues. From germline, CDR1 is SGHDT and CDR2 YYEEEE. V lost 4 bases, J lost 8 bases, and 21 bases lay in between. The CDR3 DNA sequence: TGTGCCAGCAGCCACCCCTCCGGGCCCACGGGAGAAAAACTGTTTTTT. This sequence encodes CASSHPSGPTGEKLFF.

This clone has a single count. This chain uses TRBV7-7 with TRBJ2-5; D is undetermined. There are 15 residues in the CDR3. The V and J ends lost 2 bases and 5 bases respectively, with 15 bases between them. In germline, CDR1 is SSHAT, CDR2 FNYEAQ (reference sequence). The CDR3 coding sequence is TGTGCCAGCAGCTTACAGGACGGCTTCGAGGAGACCCAGTACTTC. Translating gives CASSLQDGFEETQYF.

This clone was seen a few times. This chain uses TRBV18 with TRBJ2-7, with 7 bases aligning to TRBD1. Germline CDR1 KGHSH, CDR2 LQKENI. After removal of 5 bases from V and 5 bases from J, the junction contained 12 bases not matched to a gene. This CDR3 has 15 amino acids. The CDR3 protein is CASSARQGVSHEQYF. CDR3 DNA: TGTGCCAGCTCAGCTCGACAGGGAGTTTCCCACGAGCAGTACTTC.

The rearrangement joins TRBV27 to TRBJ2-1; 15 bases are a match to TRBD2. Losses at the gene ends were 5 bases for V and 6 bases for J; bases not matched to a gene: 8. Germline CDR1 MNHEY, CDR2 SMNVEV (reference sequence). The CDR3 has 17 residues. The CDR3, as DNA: TGTGCCAGCAGTAACCTAAGGACTAGCGGGAGGGCCAATGAGCAGTTCTTC. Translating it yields CASSNLRTSGRANEQFF.

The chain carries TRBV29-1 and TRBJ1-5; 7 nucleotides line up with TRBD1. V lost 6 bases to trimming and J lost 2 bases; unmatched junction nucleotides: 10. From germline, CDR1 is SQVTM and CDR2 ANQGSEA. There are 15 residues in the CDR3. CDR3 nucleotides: TGCAGCGTAGCAGGGGCAGGGGGAGGCAATCAGCCCCAGCATTTT. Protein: CSVAGAGGGNQPQHF.

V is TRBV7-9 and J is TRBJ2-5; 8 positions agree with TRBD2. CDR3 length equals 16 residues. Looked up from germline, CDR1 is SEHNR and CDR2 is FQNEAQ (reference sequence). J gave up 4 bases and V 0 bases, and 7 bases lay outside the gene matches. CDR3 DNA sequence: TGTGCCAGCAGCTTAGCGCCAAGCGGGAGACTAGAGACCCAGTACTTC. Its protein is CASSLAPSGRLETQYF.

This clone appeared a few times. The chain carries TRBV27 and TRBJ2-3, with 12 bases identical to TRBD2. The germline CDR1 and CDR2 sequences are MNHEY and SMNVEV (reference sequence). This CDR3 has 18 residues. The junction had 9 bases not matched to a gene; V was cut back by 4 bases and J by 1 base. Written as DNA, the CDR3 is TGTGCCAGCAGTTCAGCTAGCGGGAGGGTGGCCCGCACAGATACGCAGTATTTT. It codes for CASSSASGRVARTDTQYF.

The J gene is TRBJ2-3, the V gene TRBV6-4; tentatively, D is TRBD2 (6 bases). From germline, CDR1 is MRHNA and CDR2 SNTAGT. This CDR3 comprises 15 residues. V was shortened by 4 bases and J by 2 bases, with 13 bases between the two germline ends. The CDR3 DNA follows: TGTGCCAGCAGTGTAGAGGCGGGATTCACAGATACGCAGTATTTT. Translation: CASSVEAGFTDTQYF.

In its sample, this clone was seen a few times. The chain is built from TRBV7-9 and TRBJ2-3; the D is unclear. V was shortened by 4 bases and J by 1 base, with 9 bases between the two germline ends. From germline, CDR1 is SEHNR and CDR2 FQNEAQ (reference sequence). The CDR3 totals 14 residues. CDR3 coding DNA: TGTGCCAGCAGCTCTAGAACAGGCACAGATACGCAGTATTTT. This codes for CASSSRTGTDTQYF.

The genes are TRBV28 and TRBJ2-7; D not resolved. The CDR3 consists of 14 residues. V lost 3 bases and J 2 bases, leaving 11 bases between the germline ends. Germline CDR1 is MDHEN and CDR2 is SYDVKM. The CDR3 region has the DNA TGTGCCAGCAGTTTGTTGACTTTGACCTACGAGCAGTACTTC. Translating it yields CASSLLTLTYEQYF.

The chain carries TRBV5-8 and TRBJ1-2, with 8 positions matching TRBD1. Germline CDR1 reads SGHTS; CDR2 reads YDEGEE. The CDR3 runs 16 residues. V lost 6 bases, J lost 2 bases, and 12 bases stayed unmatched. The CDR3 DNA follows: TGTGCCAGCACTCCGGGTGGGACAGGCTTGAACTATGGCTACACCTTC. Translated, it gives CASTPGGTGLNYGYTF.

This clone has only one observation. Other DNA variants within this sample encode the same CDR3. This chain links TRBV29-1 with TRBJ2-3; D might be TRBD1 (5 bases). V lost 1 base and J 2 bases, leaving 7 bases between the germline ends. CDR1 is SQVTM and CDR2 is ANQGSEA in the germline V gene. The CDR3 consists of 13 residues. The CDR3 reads CSVEGTNTDTQYF. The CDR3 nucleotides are TGCAGCGTTGAAGGGACAAACACAGATACGCAGTATTTT.